The 32 T cell receptor beta chains in this list originate from one sample, sequenced in a study of T cells of healthy individuals. Each CDR3 protein gets one entry after TCRdb re-called the 5' RACE reads with MiXCR. The data show 90,000 to 100,000 distinct CDR3 sequences, roughly 15% seen once. These receptors originate from a human donor in good health.

This clonotype was counted a few times. The V gene is TRBV7-3, the J gene TRBJ2-1; D uncertain. CDR1 and CDR2 (germline): SGHTA, FQGTGA. The V end was cut by 5 bases, the J end by 9 bases, with 14 bases between. This CDR3 spans 13 amino acids. The CDR3: CASSPTVGGEQFF. The DNA of the CDR3 is TGTGCCAGCAGCCCAACGGTGGGCGGTGAGCAGTTCTTC.

This clonotype was observed a handful of times. The chain is built from TRBV10-3 and TRBJ2-5, with D unclear. In germline, CDR1 is ENHRY, CDR2 SYGVKD. The CDR3 is 13 residues long. V was clipped by 0 bases and J by 6 bases, with 8 bases between them. The CDR3 here is CAISESTFKTQYF. DNA of the CDR3: TGTGCCATCAGTGAGTCGACCTTTAAGACCCAGTACTTC.

This clonotype was recorded a few times. The chain employs TRBV28 and TRBJ2-5; D is undetermined. Germline values: CDR1 MDHEN, CDR2 SYDVKM. V lost 3 bases, J lost 2 bases, and 10 bases lay in between. CDR3 length: 14 amino acids. In nucleotides, the CDR3 is TGTGCCAGCAGTTTCTCAGGCTTGCAAGAGACCCAGTACTTC. Its translation: CASSFSGLQETQYF.

V usage is TRBV29-1 and J usage is TRBJ2-1; D tentatively fits TRBD1 or TRBD2 (5 bases each). V shed 8 bases and J shed 2 bases, with 16 bases lying between them. The CDR3 has 14 residues. Germline lookup yields CDR1 SQVTM and CDR2 ANQGSEA. The CDR3 sequence is CSIRGGVTYNEQFF. The CDR3 nucleotides read TGCAGCATACGTGGGGGAGTAACCTACAATGAGCAGTTCTTC.

The V call is TRBV12-3 or TRBV12-4, the J call TRBJ1-2; tentatively, D is TRBD1 (5 bases). Trimming took off 5 bases at V and 4 bases at J, with 17 bases between the two ends. The CDR3 covers 15 residues. CDR3 loop: CASSPRGSNAYGYTF. The CDR3 DNA is TGTGCCAGCAGTCCTCGGGGCAGCAACGCCTATGGCTACACCTTC.

This chain joins TRBV2 and TRBJ2-3; possible D gene TRBD2, 5 bases. This CDR3 contains 14 residues. Germline V lookup: CDR1 SNHLY, CDR2 FYNNEI. The ends were cut back, 3 bases at V and 2 bases at J, with 9 bases in the middle. The CDR3 sequence is CASSDGDYTDTQYF. DNA of the CDR3: TGTGCCAGCAGTGATGGAGACTACACAGATACGCAGTATTTT.

This clonotype has ten or more counts. The genes are TRBV2 and TRBJ1-5; TRBD1 matches at 9 bases. V dropped 6 bases and J dropped 3; count of bases not matched to a gene: 6. The germline V gene has CDR1 SNHLY and CDR2 FYNNEI. The CDR3 loop spans 15 amino acids. CDR3 nucleotide sequence: TGTGCCAGCAGCCTGGACAGGGGAGACAATCAGCCCCAGCATTTT. Its protein product is CASSLDRGDNQPQHF.

The V call is TRBV5-1, the J call TRBJ2-3; 7 bases match TRBD1. This CDR3 is built from 13 residues. Germline V gives CDR1 SGHRS, CDR2 YFSETQ. Trimming at V came to 4 bases and at J to 6 bases, leaving 5 bases not matched to a gene. DNA for the CDR3: TGCGCCAGCAGCCCGGGACAGTTGGATACGCAGTATTTT. Amino acids: CASSPGQLDTQYF.

The rearrangement joins TRBV4-1 to TRBJ2-7; weak D call: TRBD2 (6 bases). Germline CDR1 reads MGHRA; CDR2 reads YSYEKL. Trimming removed 6 bases from V and 6 bases from J, with 21 bases in between. The CDR3 totals 15 residues. CDR3 protein: CASSRSTSWFSEQYF. The CDR3, as DNA: TGCGCCAGCAGTCGATCGACTAGTTGGTTCTCCGAGCAGTACTTC.

This clonotype was detected many times. This rearrangement joins TRBV6-5 to TRBJ1-1; D uncertain. Germline assignment: CDR1 MNHEY and CDR2 SVGAGI. Trimming removed 7 bases at V and 1 base at J, with 10 bases between. CDR3 length: 13 residues. CDR3 bases: TGTGCCAGCATCGGGCAGTCGAACACTGAAGCTTTCTTT. Its protein is CASIGQSNTEAFF.

Concerning this clonotype itself: With a much larger clone just one base away, this may be a read error. The chain uses TRBV7-2 and TRBJ1-5; no clear D gene. This CDR3 has 13 amino acids. In germline, CDR1 is SGHTA, CDR2 FQGNSA. Here the CDR3 DNA reads TGTGCCAGCAGCTTAGCGCAGTGGCAGCCCCGGCATTTT. Encoded protein: CASSLAQWQPRHF.

V usage is TRBV9 and J usage is TRBJ2-2; D is unresolved. Germline V gives CDR1 SGDLS, CDR2 YYNGEE. The CDR3 spans 15 residues. V was trimmed by 1 base and J by 0 bases, leaving 7 bases between them. DNA of the CDR3: TGTGCCAGCAGCGTATTACGGGCGAACACCGGGGAGCTGTTTTTT. Its protein is CASSVLRANTGELFF.

This clonotype was counted between two and nine times. The chain is built from TRBV2 and TRBJ2-1; D tentatively fits TRBD1 or TRBD2 (5 bases each). CDR1 and CDR2 from the germline V gene are SNHLY and FYNNEI. CDR3 length: 13 residues. Deletions cut 4 bases from V and 1 base from J, with 5 bases between. The CDR3 DNA follows: TGTGCCAGCAGTGGGGGGTCCTACAATGAGCAGTTCTTC. Translated, it gives CASSGGSYNEQFF.

The rearrangement uses TRBV4-3 and TRBJ2-4; TRBD2 matches at 7 bases. V trimming: 4 bases; J trimming: 1 base; junction bases outside the gene matches: 7. Germline loops: CDR1 LGHNA, CDR2 YSLEER. The CDR3 is 16 amino acids. The CDR3 is CASSPRSGGAKNIQYF. CDR3 nucleotide sequence: TGCGCCAGCAGCCCCAGGTCCGGGGGGGCCAAAAACATTCAGTACTTC.

The chain joins TRBV6-5 to TRBJ2-5; D may match TRBD1 or TRBD2 (5 bases each). The CDR3 spans 14 residues. The V end lost 2 bases, the J end lost 5 bases, and 12 bases lay between the germline ends. Germline V CDR1 and CDR2: MNHEY, SVGAGI. The DNA of the CDR3 is TGTGCCAGCAGTTACACTATAGGGACGGAGACCCAGTACTTC. Protein: CASSYTIGTETQYF.

The J gene is TRBJ2-1, the V gene TRBV20-1, with 10 bases matching TRBD2. Germline loops: CDR1 DFQATT, CDR2 SNEGSKA (reference sequence). This CDR3 region has 17 residues. The V and J ends lost 0 bases and 4 bases, in that order; junction bases with no gene match: 9. The CDR3 sequence is CSARDAPGLAVYNEQFF. The CDR3 bases are TGCAGTGCTAGAGACGCCCCCGGACTAGCGGTATACAATGAGCAGTTCTTC.

This chain uses TRBV18 with TRBJ1-2; TRBD1 is a possible D gene (6 bases). V gave up 3 bases and J gave up 8 bases, with 28 bases separating them. Germline CDR1 is KGHSH and CDR2 is LQKENI. CDR3 length equals 18 residues. The CDR3 coding sequence is TGTGCCAGCTCACCCACATCCCTTTTACCGGGACAAGACCTGGGCTACACCTTC. Translated: CASSPTSLLPGQDLGYTF.

A remark on this clonotype: Its ends do not fully match the called genes, so a read error is possible. The chain joins TRBV12-3 or TRBV12-4 to TRBJ1-1; D unresolved. This CDR3 is 12 amino acids long. Written as DNA, the CDR3 is TGTGCCAGCAGTCTAGAACTCCCGACTCCACGCTTT. It specifies CASSLELPTPRF.

This clonotype was found a few times. The V and J genes are TRBV30 and TRBJ2-1; D remains unclear. The length of the CDR3 is 11 residues. With 2 bases removed from V and 7 bases from J, the gap between germline ends came to 6 bases. Germline V gives CDR1 GTSNPN, CDR2 SVGIG (reference sequence). Written as DNA, the CDR3 is TGTGCCTGGAGTCTACAGAATGAGCAGTTCTTC. Its translation is CAWSLQNEQFF.

The gene calls are TRBV29-1 and TRBJ2-7, with D possibly being TRBD2 (5 bases). V lost 6 bases and J 9 bases, leaving 15 bases between the germline ends. Germline loops: CDR1 SQVTM, CDR2 ANQGSEA. The CDR3 sequence is 11 residues long. In nucleotides, the CDR3 is TGCAGCGTGGAACTAGGAAGAGGGCAGTACTTC. This encodes CSVELGRGQYF.

The table lists this clonotype with many counts. The gene calls are TRBV30 and TRBJ2-7, with D possibly being TRBD2 (6 bases). V lost 4 bases, J lost 6 bases, and 19 bases lay in between. The CDR3 has 14 residues. CDR1 and CDR2 (germline): GTSNPN, SVGIG (reference sequence). The CDR3: CAWTAGTPRGEQYF. CDR3 nucleotide sequence: TGTGCCTGGACTGCCGGGACTCCCCGTGGCGAGCAGTACTTC.

The chain carries TRBV5-1 and TRBJ2-2, with D possibly TRBD2 on 6 matching bases. The germline CDR1 and CDR2 sequences are SGHRS and YFSETQ. With 4 bases removed from V and 5 bases from J, the gap between germline ends came to 12 bases. The CDR3 is 14 amino acids. CDR3: CASSPGGATGELFF. DNA of the CDR3: TGCGCCAGCAGCCCGGGCGGGGCGACCGGGGAGCTGTTTTTT.

This clonotype was picked up many times. The chain combines TRBV29-1 with TRBJ1-3; D gene unclear. V lost 4 bases and J lost 0, with 4 bases in between. From germline, CDR1 is SQVTM and CDR2 ANQGSEA. The CDR3 has 12 amino acids. CDR3 coding DNA: TGCAGCGTTGTGTCCTCTGGAAACACCATATATTTT. Residues: CSVVSSGNTIYF.

This clonotype was recorded at least ten times. V is TRBV20-1 and J is TRBJ2-5; D may be TRBD2 (5 bases). The CDR3 totals 13 residues. V dropped 1 base and J dropped 2 bases, with 8 bases sitting between them. Germline assignment: CDR1 DFQATT and CDR2 SNEGSKA (reference sequence). This chain's CDR3 is CSARGGIQETQYF. CDR3 sequence (DNA): TGCAGTGCTAGAGGAGGGATACAAGAGACCCAGTACTTC.

V gene TRBV6-2 or TRBV6-3 combines with J gene TRBJ2-7; D could derive from TRBD1 or TRBD2 (6 bases each). The V gene's germline CDR1 is MNHEY and CDR2 SVGEGT. The CDR3 consists of 14 residues. The ends were cut back, 6 bases at V and 2 bases at J, with 14 bases in the middle. For the CDR3, the DNA is TGTGCCAGCAGCCTCGGGGGCGGAACCTACGAGCAGTACTTC. Its protein is CASSLGGGTYEQYF.

The chain combines TRBV5-5 with TRBJ2-1, with no clear D. This CDR3 region has 13 residues. Germline CDR1 SGHKS, CDR2 YYEKEE (reference sequence). The V end lost 3 bases, the J end lost 6 bases, and 10 bases lay between the germline ends. CDR3 sequence reads: CASSWSKSNEQFF. CDR3 coding DNA: TGTGCCAGCAGCTGGTCCAAAAGCAATGAGCAGTTCTTC.

The chain carries TRBV7-2 and TRBJ1-1; D is undetermined. Trimming took 0 bases from V and 0 from J, leaving 8 bases between them. The length of the CDR3 is 15 residues. Germline-derived CDR1 and CDR2 are SGHTA and FQGNSA. The CDR3 is CASSLARAVNTEAFF. CDR3 coding DNA: TGTGCCAGCAGCTTAGCGCGGGCAGTGAACACTGAAGCTTTCTTT.

The chain is built from TRBV6-2 or TRBV6-3 and TRBJ2-1; D unclear. The CDR3 consists of 16 residues. V dropped 0 bases and J dropped 1 base, with 10 bases sitting between them. Germline V CDR1 and CDR2: MNHEY, SVGEGT. The CDR3 loop is CASSYSWAKSYNEQFF. In DNA, the CDR3 is TGTGCCAGCAGTTACTCATGGGCTAAGTCCTACAATGAGCAGTTCTTC.

The gene calls are TRBV5-1 and TRBJ2-1; 8 positions agree with TRBD2. This CDR3 is 12 amino acids long. Germline V gives CDR1 SGHRS, CDR2 YFSETQ. The junction had 2 bases not matched to a gene; V was cut back by 4 bases and J by 8 bases. For the CDR3, the DNA is TGCGCCAGCAGCAGCGGGGGATATGAGCAGTTCTTC. This translates into CASSSGGYEQFF.

At least ten counts were recorded for this clonotype. V and J are TRBV5-1 and TRBJ2-2; 10 bases align to TRBD2. V gave up 0 bases and J gave up 4 bases; unmatched junction bases: 3. CDR3 size: 16 residues. Germline V CDR1 and CDR2: SGHRS, YFSETQ. As DNA, the CDR3 is TGCGCCAGCAGCTTGGCCCCTAGCGGGGGCACCGGGGAGCTGTTTTTT. As protein: CASSLAPSGGTGELFF.

The sample holds a few counts of this clonotype. The chain joins TRBV20-1 to TRBJ2-5, with 10 bases lining up with TRBD1. Germline V gene data show CDR1 as DFQATT and CDR2 as SNEGSKA (reference sequence). The CDR3 runs to 15 residues. V trimming: 3 bases; J trimming: 5 bases; junction bases outside the gene matches: 9. The CDR3: CSASPPDRGWETQYF. The CDR3 bases are TGCAGTGCTAGCCCTCCGGACAGGGGGTGGGAGACCCAGTACTTC.

The chain recombines TRBV2 with TRBJ1-5, with D maybe TRBD1 (6 bases). Germline CDR1 and CDR2: SNHLY and FYNNEI. The germline V and J ends were trimmed by 7 bases and 5 bases, with 15 bases remaining between them. The CDR3 covers 14 residues. The CDR3 region is CASTQDRSDQPQHF. CDR3 bases: TGTGCCAGCACCCAAGACAGGTCCGATCAGCCCCAGCATTTT.